This entry is about one T cell receptor beta chain. The data originate from a study of blood T cell repertoires in COVID-19. Study-wide context: Whether acute or convalescent, the COVID-19 samples came from the United States, Italy and Spain. Nucleic acid was either cDNA or gDNA, and it came from T cells, B-cell-depleted T cells, or PBMCs.

Study processing details: Estimated nucleated cell counts came from reference gene primer amplification. TCRdb's copy holds only in-frame clones and misses some; the assay was immunoSEQ multiplex PCR. V, J and clone size are those of that table, while D and trimming were read from the DNA. The sample carries 120,000 to 150,000 clones, around 82% recorded once. V lost 0 bases, J lost 1 base, and 13 bases lay in between. The CDR3 length is 16 residues. Germline-derived CDR1 and CDR2 are SGHKS and YYEKEE (reference sequence). The receptor comes from a man between 60 and 75 years old with active or convalescent COVID-19. The material sequenced was peripheral blood. The chain employs TRBV5-5 and TRBJ2-5, with TRBD2 as a possible D gene (5 bases). The CDR3 DNA is TGTGCCAGCAGCTTGGCCAGGCTAGCAGGCCAAGAGACCCAGTACTTC. This sequence encodes CASSLARLAGQETQYF. Combining the CDR3 with reference TRBV5-5 and TRBJ2-5 gives the whole variable domain DAGVTQSPTHLIKTRGQQVTLRCSPISGHKSVSWYQQVLGQGPQFIFQYYEKEERGRGNFPDRFSARQFPNYSSELNVNALLLGDSALYLCASSLARLAGQETQYFGPGTRLLVL.